This is a list of T cell receptor beta chains from one sample in a study of blood T cell repertoires in COVID-19. Data came from immunoSEQ multiplex PCR; TCRdb stores just in-frame clones and leaves some out. Among 240,000 or so clones listed, around 83% were seen once. The material sequenced was peripheral blood. The receptors stem from an older woman with active or convalescent COVID-19. Each CDR3 is given with its conserved first and last residue. D genes are given only for firm matches. The size entry is marked missing in some rows and otherwise reads once, few, many or a size class.

clone size,J gene,D gene,V gene,CDR3 protein,CDR3 DNA
.,TRBJ2-1,.,TRBV19,CASSILTGMGVNEQFF,TGTGCCAGTAGTATATTAACAGGGATGGGGGTCAATGAGCAGTTCTTC
.,TRBJ1-2,.,TRBV5-4,CASSSERVHGYTF,TGTGCCAGCAGCTCGGAGAGAGTCCATGGCTACACCTTC
.,TRBJ2-1,.,TRBV6-6,CASSPEKLVLNEQFF,TGTGCCAGCAGTCCCGAAAAACTGGTCTTGAATGAGCAGTTCTTC
.,TRBJ2-3,.,TRBV3-1/TRBV3-2,CASSPNAAQGATQYF,TGTGCCAGCAGCCCCAACGCGGCACAGGGTGCTACGCAGTATTTT
.,TRBJ2-1,.,TRBV27,CASSLDRRNEQFF,TGTGCCAGCAGCCTCGACAGGCGCAATGAGCAGTTCTTC
.,TRBJ1-2,TRBD1,TRBV6-5,CASTGDRGGYGYTF,TGTGCCAGCACCGGGGACAGGGGCGGCTATGGCTACACCTTC
.,TRBJ2-1,TRBD1,TRBV4-1,CASSQRVRQGVNNEQFF,TGCGCCAGCAGCCAACGGGTCAGACAGGGGGTCAACAATGAGCAGTTCTTC
once,TRBJ2-7,.,TRBV3-1/TRBV3-2,CASTLTGSSYEQYF,TGTGCCAGCACCCTAACGGGGAGCTCCTACGAGCAGTACTTC
.,TRBJ1-5,.,TRBV19,CASSMTGSNQPQHF,TGTGCCAGTAGTATGACAGGCAGCAATCAGCCCCAGCATTTT
.,TRBJ2-7,TRBD2,TRBV9,CASSPRPGTSGKGEQYF,TGTGCCAGCAGCCCCCGACCCGGGACTAGCGGAAAGGGGGAGCAGTACTTC